These 10 T cell receptor beta chains were all obtained from the same sample, sequenced in a study of breast tumors, draining lymph nodes, adjacent tissues (TCRdb year 2016). The library was obtained by multiplex PCR. Sequenced on an Illumina HiSeq 2000. Starting from the raw public reads, TCRdb applied fastp trimming at Q25, assembled clones with MiXCR and retained in-frame beta chains. Rows with a matching CDR3 protein are joined into one entry that keeps the most common DNA and genes. The sample records about 200,000 distinct CDR3 sequences, roughly 31% of which are singletons. Of the sample, 4% to 5.5% falls within the top ten clones. Lymph node samples were obtained from the axillary draining lymph nodes of breast cancer patients. Material: axillary lymph node tissue. These receptors all stem from a female donor with breast cancer. Some clones in this sample may be carry-over from other donors' samples.

This clonotype was found many times. This rearrangement joins TRBV10-2 to TRBJ2-2; D gene uncertain. The CDR3 is 17 residues long. V lost 2 bases to trimming and J lost 3 bases, with 16 bases between them. The germline V gene encodes CDR1 WSHSY and CDR2 SAAADI. CDR3 in amino acids: CASSEPVALADTGELFF. CDR3 bases: TGCGCCAGCAGTGAGCCGGTCGCACTTGCCGACACCGGGGAGCTGTTTTTT.

Worth noting for this clonotype: This sequence may be a read error, since a much larger clone differs from it by one base. The chain employs TRBV5-6 and TRBJ2-6; no clear D. Germline-derived CDR1 and CDR2 are SGHDT and YYEEEE. Trimming left V 5 bases short and J 6 bases short, with 12 bases between. The CDR3 spans 14 residues. CDR3 sequence (DNA): TGTGCCAGCAGAAAAGCTACTGCGGCCAACGTCCTGACTTTC. Protein: CASRKATAANVLTF.

This clonotype was counted a few times. The chain joins TRBV19 to TRBJ2-3; 12 nucleotides line up with TRBD2. Trimming at V came to 11 bases and at J to 5 bases, leaving 17 bases not matched to a gene. Germline V gives CDR1 LNHDA, CDR2 SQIVND (reference sequence). CDR3 length: 17 residues. CDR3 sequence: CAWLRLAGVGWLDTQYF. The CDR3 bases are TGTGCCTGGTTAAGACTAGCGGGGGTTGGGTGGTTAGATACGCAGTATTTT.

Many counts were recorded for this clonotype. V is TRBV3-1 and J is TRBJ2-7, with 7 nucleotides matching TRBD2. CDR3 length: 14 residues. The V and J ends lost 3 bases and 0 bases, in that order; junction bases with no gene match: 2. The germline CDR1 and CDR2 sequences are LGHDT and YNNKEL (reference sequence). DNA for the CDR3: TGTGCCAGCAGCCAGTCTAGCGGCTCCTACGAGCAGTACTTC. This sequence encodes CASSQSSGSYEQYF.

This clonotype was recorded at least ten times. At one end, the junction sequence differs from germline, possibly due to a read error. J is TRBJ1-6 and V is TRBV4-3; 9 bases are shared with TRBD1. The CDR3 is 13 residues long. Germline-derived CDR1 and CDR2 are LGHNA and YSLEER. CDR3 in amino acids: CASSQDRGSPLHF. CDR3 DNA sequence: TGTGCCAGCAGTCAGGACAGGGGTTCACCCCTCCACTTT.

This clonotype has a count of ten or more. The chain joins TRBV13 to TRBJ1-3, with D possibly TRBD1 on 5 matching bases. V lost 8 bases to trimming and J lost 0 bases, with 14 bases between them. CDR3 size: 15 residues. CDR1 is PRHDT, CDR2 FYEKMQ, per germline (reference sequence). CDR3 in amino acids: CASGLGLTSGNTIYF. The CDR3 nucleotides are TGTGCCAGCGGATTGGGACTGACCTCTGGAAACACCATATATTTT.

This clonotype occurred a few times. The V gene is TRBV28, the J gene TRBJ2-3, with TRBD2 matching over 9 bases. V was pared by 5 bases and J by 3 bases, with 6 bases of the junction left unmatched. The CDR3 has 15 residues. Germline V gives CDR1 MDHEN, CDR2 SYDVKM. This CDR3 reads CASSISGSGTDTQYF. The CDR3 nucleotides are TGTGCCAGCAGTATTAGCGGGAGTGGGACAGATACGCAGTATTTT.

This clonotype was seen ten or more times. V and J are TRBV10-2 and TRBJ2-5; D uncertain. The CDR3 contains 14 residues. Trimming took off 6 bases at V and 0 bases at J, with 11 bases between the two ends. The V gene's germline CDR1 is WSHSY and CDR2 SAAADI. CDR3 bases: TGCGCCAGCAGGAGGTCGGGCAACCAAGAGACCCAGTACTTC. Translation gives CASRRSGNQETQYF.

In this sample, this clonotype turned up many times. V usage is TRBV5-1 and J usage is TRBJ2-2; unclear D gene. The CDR3 has 13 amino acids. Germline lookup yields CDR1 SGHRS and CDR2 YFSETQ. Trimming removed 4 bases from V and 3 bases from J, with 7 bases in between. This CDR3 is CASSIEDTGELFF. Here the CDR3 DNA reads TGCGCCAGCAGCATTGAAGACACCGGGGAGCTGTTTTTT.

Details on this clonotype: Possible read error: a much larger clone is one base away. The chain joins TRBV18 to TRBJ2-1, with D unresolved. The V gene's germline CDR1 is KGHSH and CDR2 LQKENI. CDR3 length equals 13 residues. Trimming took off 3 bases at V and 0 bases at J, with 3 bases between the two ends. CDR3 bases: TGTGCCAGCTCACCCCTCTCCTACAATGAGCAGTTCTTC. Its protein product is CASSPLSYNEQFF.